This T cell receptor beta chain was recovered during a study of beta chain features in type 1 diabetes. Study overall: Some 110,000,000 sorted cells were examined across all samples.

Every bit of the isolated RNA underwent reverse transcription, so sequencing read expressed TCRB transcripts. Measured with immunoSEQ multiplex PCR; TCRdb has only the in-frame clones, and not every one. The table shows roughly 300,000 clones, with 9.3% occurring only once. This clone occurred a few times. The target antigen is unknown. A heparinised blood draw that averaged roughly 100 mL was obtained once from each donor. Study results and limitations: Within each of all four CD4+ subsets, Type 1 diabetes patients had TCRB CDR3s that were moderately but significantly shorter. When cDNA is sequenced, cells with high TCR expression could be over-represented. VDJ junctions from type 1 diabetes patients carried fewer insertions and larger deletions.

The germline V gene encodes CDR1 MNHEY and CDR2 SVGAGI. This CDR3 spans 15 amino acids. V lost 7 bases to trimming and J lost 0 bases, with 16 bases between them. This chain connects TRBV6-5 to TRBJ2-7, with D maybe TRBD2 (5 bases). The sequenced sample consisted of central memory CD4+ T cells from blood. This clonotype originated in a man aged 30 to 45 with type 1 diabetes. Here the CDR3 DNA reads TGTGCCAGCACTTCACCCGGGATTAGCTCCTACGAGCAGTACTTC. Protein: CASTSPGISSYEQYF.